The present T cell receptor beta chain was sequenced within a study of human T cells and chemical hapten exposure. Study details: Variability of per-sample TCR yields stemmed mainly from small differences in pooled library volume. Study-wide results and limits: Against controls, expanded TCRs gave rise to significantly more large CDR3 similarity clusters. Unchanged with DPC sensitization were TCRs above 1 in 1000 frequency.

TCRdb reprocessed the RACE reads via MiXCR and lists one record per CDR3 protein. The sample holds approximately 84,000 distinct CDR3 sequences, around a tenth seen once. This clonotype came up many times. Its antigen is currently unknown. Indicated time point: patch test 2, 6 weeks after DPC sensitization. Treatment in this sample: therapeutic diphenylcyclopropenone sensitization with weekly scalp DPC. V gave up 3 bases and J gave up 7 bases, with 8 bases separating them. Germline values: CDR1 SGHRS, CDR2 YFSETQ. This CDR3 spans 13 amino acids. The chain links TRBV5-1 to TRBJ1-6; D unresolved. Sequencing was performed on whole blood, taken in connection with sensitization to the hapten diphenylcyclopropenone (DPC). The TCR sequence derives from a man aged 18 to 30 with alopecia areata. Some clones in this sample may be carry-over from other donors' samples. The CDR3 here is CASSSAGNSPLHF. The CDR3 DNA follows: TGCGCCAGCAGCTCTGCGGGGAATTCACCCCTCCACTTT.